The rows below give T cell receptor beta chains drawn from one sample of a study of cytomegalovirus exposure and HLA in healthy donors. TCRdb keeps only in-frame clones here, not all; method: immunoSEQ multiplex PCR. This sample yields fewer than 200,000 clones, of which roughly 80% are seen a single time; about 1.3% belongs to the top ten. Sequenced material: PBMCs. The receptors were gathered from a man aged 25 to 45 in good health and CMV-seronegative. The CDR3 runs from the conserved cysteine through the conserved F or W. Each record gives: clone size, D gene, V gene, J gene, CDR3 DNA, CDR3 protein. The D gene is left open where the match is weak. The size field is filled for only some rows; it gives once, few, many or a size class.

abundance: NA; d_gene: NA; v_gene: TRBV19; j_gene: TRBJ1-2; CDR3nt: TGTGCCAGTAAAGGAGGCAACGAGAACTATGGCTACACCTTC; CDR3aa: CASKGGNENYGYTF
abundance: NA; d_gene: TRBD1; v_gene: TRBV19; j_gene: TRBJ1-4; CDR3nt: TGTGCCAGTAGTATCCTGAGGACAGGAGCCCATGAAAAACTGTTTTTT; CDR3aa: CASSILRTGAHEKLFF
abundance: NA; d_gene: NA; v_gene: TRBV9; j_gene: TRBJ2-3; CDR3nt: TGTGCCAGCAGCGCTATTAGCGGAACTAGCACAGATACGCAGTATTTT; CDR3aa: CASSAISGTSTDTQYF
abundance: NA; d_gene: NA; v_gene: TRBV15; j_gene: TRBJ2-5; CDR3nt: TGTGCCACCAGCAGAGAAAGAGTGGAGACCCAGTACTTC; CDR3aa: CATSRERVETQYF
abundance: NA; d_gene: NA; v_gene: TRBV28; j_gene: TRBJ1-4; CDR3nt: TGTGCCAGCAGTTTGGGTCGATTGGAGAATGAAAAACTGTTTTTT; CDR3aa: CASSLGRLENEKLFF
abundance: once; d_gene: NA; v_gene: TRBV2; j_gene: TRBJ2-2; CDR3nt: TGTGCCGCGGTAGATCTGAACACCGGGGAGCTGTTTTTT; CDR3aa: CAAVDLNTGELFF
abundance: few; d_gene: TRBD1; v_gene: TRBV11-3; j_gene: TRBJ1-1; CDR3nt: TGTGCCAGCAGCTTGGGGACAGCGAACACTGAAGCTTTCTTT; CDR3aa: CASSLGTANTEAFF
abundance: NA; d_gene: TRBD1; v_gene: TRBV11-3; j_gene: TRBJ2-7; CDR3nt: TGTGCCAGCAGCTTGACCGTTGGGACAGGGGCCTACGAGCAGTACTTC; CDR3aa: CASSLTVGTGAYEQYF
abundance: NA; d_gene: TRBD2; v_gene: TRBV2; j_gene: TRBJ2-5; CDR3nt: TGTGCCAGCAGTGGTCCAGTTCTGCGGGGGGGCGGAGAGACCCAGTACTTC; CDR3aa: CASSGPVLRGGGETQYF
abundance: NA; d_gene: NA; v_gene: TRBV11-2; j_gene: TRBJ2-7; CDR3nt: TGTGCCAGCAGCTTAGGTACAGTCTACGAGCAGTACTTC; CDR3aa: CASSLGTVYEQYF
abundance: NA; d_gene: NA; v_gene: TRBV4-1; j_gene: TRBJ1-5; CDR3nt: TGCGCCAGCAGCCAGACCGGGACAAGCAATCAGCCCCAGCATTTT; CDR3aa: CASSQTGTSNQPQHF
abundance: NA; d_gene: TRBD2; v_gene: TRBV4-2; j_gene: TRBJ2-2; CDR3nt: TGTGCCAGCAGCCAAGATCTCCACACTAGCGGGAACACCGGGGAGCTGTTTTTT; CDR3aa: CASSQDLHTSGNTGELFF
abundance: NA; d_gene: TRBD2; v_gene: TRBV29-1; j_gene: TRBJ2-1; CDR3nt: TGCAGCGTTGAAGGGGGTAGCGGGGTGGAGTGGTTCTTC; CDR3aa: CSVEGGSGVEWFF
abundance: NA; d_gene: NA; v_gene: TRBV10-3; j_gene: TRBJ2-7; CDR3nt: TGTGCCATCGGGGAAGAGGGTGGTACAGCCTACGAGCAGTACTTC; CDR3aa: CAIGEEGGTAYEQYF
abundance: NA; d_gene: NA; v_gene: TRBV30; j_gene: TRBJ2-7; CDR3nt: TGTGCCTGGGCGGGACTCCCCTACGAGCAGTACTTC; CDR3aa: CAWAGLPYEQYF
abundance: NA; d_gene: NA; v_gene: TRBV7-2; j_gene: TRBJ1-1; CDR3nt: TGTGCCAGCAGCTTAGCTGGCAGGGGTGGAACTGAAGCTTTCTTT; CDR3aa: CASSLAGRGGTEAFF
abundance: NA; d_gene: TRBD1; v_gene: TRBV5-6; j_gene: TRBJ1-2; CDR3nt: TGTGCCAGCAGCTTGCGGGGACAGGGCTATGGCTACACCTTC; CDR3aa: CASSLRGQGYGYTF
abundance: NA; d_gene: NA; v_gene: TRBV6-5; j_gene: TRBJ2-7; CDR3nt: TGTGCCAGCAGTCCACTGGACAGCTCCTACGAGCAGTACTTC; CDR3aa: CASSPLDSSYEQYF
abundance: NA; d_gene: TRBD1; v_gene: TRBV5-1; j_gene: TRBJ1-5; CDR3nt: TGCGCCAGCAGCTTGGGGACAGGGGGCAATCAGCCCCAGCATTTT; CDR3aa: CASSLGTGGNQPQHF
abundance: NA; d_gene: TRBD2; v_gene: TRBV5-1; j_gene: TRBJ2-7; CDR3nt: TGCGCCAGCAGCTTAAACTCACTAGCGGGAGGGGTCTCCTACGAGCAGTACTTC; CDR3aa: CASSLNSLAGGVSYEQYF
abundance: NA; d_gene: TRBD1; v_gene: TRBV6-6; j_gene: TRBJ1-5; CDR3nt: TGTGCCAGCATCTCAGAGGGACAGGGGTTGGGTCAGCCCCAGCATTTT; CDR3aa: CASISEGQGLGQPQHF
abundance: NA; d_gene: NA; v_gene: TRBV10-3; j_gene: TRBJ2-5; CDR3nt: TGTGCCATCGCCGGGGTTCAAGAGACCCAGTACTTC; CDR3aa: CAIAGVQETQYF
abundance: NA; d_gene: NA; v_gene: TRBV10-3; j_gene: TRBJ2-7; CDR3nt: TGTGCCATCAGTGCGAGCTACGAGGAGCAGTACTTC; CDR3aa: CAISASYEEQYF
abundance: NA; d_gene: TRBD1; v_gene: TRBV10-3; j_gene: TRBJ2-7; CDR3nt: TGTGCCATCAGCCTGCCGGGACAGAACTACGAGCAGTACTTC; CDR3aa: CAISLPGQNYEQYF
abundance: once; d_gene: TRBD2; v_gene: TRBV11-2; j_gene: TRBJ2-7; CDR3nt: TGTGCCAGCAGCTCCCTGGCGGGGGTTAGAAGTCACGAGCAGTACTTC; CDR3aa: CASSSLAGVRSHEQYF
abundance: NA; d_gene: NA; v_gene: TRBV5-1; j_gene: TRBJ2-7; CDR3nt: TGCGCCAGCAGCTTGCCGGACAGGTCCGGGACTAGCTCCTACGAGCAGTACTTC; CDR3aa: CASSLPDRSGTSSYEQYF
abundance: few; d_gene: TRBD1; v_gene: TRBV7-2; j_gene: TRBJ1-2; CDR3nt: TGTGCCAGCAGCGGCGACAGGGGTTCCGATGGCTACACCTTC; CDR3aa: CASSGDRGSDGYTF
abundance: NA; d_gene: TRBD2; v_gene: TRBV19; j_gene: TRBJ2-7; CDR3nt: TGTGCCAGTAGTATTTTACCGGGACTAGCCCCATCCGAGCAGTACTTC; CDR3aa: CASSILPGLAPSEQYF
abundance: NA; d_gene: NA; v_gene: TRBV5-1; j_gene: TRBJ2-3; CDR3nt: TGCGCCAGCAGCTTGGATCGGTTGGGGCGGGGGCCTAGCACAGATACGCAGTATTTT; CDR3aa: CASSLDRLGRGPSTDTQYF
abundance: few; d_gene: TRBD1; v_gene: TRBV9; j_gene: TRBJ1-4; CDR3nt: TGTGCCAGCAGCGATGACAGGGCTTTGGGGAAACTGTTTTTT; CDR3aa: CASSDDRALGKLFF
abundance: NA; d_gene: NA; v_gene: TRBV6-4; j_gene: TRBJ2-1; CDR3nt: TGTGCCAGCAGGGTAACAGGGAGCTCCTACAATGAGCAGTTCTTC; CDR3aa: CASRVTGSSYNEQFF
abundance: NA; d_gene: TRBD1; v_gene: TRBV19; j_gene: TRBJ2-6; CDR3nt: TGTGCCAGTAGTCAAACAGGGGGCTCTGGGGCCAACGTCCTGACTTTC; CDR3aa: CASSQTGGSGANVLTF
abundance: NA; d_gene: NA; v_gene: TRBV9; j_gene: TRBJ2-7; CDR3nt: TGTGCCAGCAGCGTCGGCGGCGACGCGTACGAGCAGTACTTC; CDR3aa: CASSVGGDAYEQYF
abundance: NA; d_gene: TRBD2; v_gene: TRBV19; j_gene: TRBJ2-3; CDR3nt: TGTGCCAGTAGTCTGGGGACTAGCGGGGGGGCAGGAGATACGCAGTATTTT; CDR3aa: CASSLGTSGGAGDTQYF
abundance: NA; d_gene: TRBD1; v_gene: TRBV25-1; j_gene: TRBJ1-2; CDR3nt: TGTGCCAGCAGTGACCCTACAGGGGGCGACTATGGCTACACCTTC; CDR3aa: CASSDPTGGDYGYTF
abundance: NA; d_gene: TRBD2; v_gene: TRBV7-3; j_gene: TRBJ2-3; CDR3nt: TGTGCCAGCAGTCTGGGACTAGCGGGAGGGATAACAGATACGCAGTATTTT; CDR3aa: CASSLGLAGGITDTQYF
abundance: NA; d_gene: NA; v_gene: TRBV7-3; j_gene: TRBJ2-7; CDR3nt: TGTGCCAGCAGCTTAAGGCCGGGAGTAGCCTACGAGCAGTACTTC; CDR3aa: CASSLRPGVAYEQYF
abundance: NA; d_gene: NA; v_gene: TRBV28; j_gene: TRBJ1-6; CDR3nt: TGTGCCAGCAGTTGGGGGGAAAGTTCACCCCTCCACTTT; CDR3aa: CASSWGESSPLHF
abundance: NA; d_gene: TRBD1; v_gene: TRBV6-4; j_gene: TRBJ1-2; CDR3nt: TGTGCCAGCACCCCGGACAGGGAGATTATCTATGGCTACACCTTC; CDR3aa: CASTPDREIIYGYTF
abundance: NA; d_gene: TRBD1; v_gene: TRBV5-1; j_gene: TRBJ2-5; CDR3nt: TGCGCCAGCAGCTTAGGACAGGGGGCTAGAGAGACCCAGTACTTC; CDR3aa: CASSLGQGARETQYF
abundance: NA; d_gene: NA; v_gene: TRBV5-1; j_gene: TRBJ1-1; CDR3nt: TGCGCCAGCAGCCCCCAGGGTAATCGAGACACTGAAGCTTTCTTT; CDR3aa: CASSPQGNRDTEAFF
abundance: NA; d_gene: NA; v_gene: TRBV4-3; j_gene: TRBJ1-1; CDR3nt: TGCGCCAGCAGCCAAAACCCCGGACAAAACACTGAAGCTTTCTTT; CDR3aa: CASSQNPGQNTEAFF
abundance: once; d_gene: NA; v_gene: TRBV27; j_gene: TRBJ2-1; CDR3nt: TGTGCCAGCCGGGAGAGTGGGGGGAATGAGCAGTTCTTC; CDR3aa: CASRESGGNEQFF
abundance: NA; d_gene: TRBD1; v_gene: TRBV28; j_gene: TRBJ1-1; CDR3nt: TGTGCCAGCAGTTTATACAGGGGCGCGCAGGAAGAAGCTTTCTTT; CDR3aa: CASSLYRGAQEEAFF
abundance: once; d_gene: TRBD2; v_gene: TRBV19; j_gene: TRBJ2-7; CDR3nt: TGTGCCAGTAGTATGGGGAGGGGCGCATCCTACGAGCAGTACTTC; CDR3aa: CASSMGRGASYEQYF
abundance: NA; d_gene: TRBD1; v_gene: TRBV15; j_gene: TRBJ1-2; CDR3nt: TGTGCCACCAGCAGGGAGACAGGGGGTGTTGATGGCTACACCTTC; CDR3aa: CATSRETGGVDGYTF
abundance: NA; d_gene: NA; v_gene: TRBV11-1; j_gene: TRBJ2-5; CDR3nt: TGTGCCAGCAGCTTATGGGCTCAAGAGACCCAGTACTTC; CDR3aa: CASSLWAQETQYF
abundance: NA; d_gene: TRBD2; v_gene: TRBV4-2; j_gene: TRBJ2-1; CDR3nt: TGTGCCAGCAGCCAAGATGTGATGGCGGGAGCAGTTGTTGGCTCCTACAATGAGCAGTTCTTC; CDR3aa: CASSQDVMAGAVVGSYNEQFF
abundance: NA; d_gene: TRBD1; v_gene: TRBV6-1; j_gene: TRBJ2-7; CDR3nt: TGTGCCAGCAGTGTCCGGGACAGCTACGAGCAGTACTTC; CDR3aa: CASSVRDSYEQYF
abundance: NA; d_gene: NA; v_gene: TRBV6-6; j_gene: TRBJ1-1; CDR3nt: TGTGCCAGCAGTTCCCGTGTGGTGGCGAACACTGAAGCTTTCTTT; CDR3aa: CASSSRVVANTEAFF
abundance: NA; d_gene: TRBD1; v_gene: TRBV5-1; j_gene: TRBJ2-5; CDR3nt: TGCGCCAGCCAAAAGGACAGGTCAACGGAGGAGACCCAGTACTTC; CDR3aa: CASQKDRSTEETQYF